This T cell receptor beta chain comes out of a study of cytomegalovirus exposure and HLA in healthy donors. On the study more broadly: The approximately 120 validation repertoires and the roughly 670 first-cohort repertoires shared a platform, a later analysis reported.

Repertoires were generated with immunoSEQ multiplex PCR, while TCRdb's copy carries only in-frame clones and drops some. This sample has 150,000 to 200,000 clones; about four fifths occur once, and the top ten carry about 2.8%. Trimming cost V 2 bases and J 1 base; bases outside gene matches: 2. In germline, CDR1 is MNHGY, CDR2 SVAAGI. This CDR3 has 16 residues. General observations from the study: There were some public TCRs occurring in many donors, but most TCR sequences were rare. The study put 150 to 200 TCR beta chains on its list as cytomegalovirus-associated. The classifier reportedly diagnosed cytomegalovirus status with high specificity and sensitivity.

Comments on this clone: Its specificity is not known.

This chain connects TRBV6-9 to TRBJ2-2; the match to TRBD1 covers 9 bases. This clonotype was obtained from a woman between 18 and 29 years old in good health and CMV-seropositive. The sample consisted of PBMCs. CDR3 in DNA: TGTGCCAGCAGTTATCCGGGACAGGGGAACACCGGGGAGCTGTTTTTT. Protein sequence: CASSYPGQGNTGELFF.